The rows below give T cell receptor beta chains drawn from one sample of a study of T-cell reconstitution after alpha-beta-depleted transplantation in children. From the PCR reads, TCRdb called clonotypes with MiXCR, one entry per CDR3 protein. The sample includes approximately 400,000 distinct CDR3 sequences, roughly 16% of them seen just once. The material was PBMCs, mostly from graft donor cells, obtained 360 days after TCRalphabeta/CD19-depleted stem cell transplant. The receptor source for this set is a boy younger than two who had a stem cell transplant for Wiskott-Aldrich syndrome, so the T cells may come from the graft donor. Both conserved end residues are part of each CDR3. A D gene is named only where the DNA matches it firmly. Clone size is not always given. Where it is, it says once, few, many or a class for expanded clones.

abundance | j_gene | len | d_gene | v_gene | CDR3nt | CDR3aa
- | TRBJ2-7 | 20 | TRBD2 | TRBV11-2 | TGTGCCAGCAGCCATACTGGCAAACAGCTAGCGGGAGGGCCGAGGAACGAGCAGTACTTC | CASSHTGKQLAGGPRNEQYF
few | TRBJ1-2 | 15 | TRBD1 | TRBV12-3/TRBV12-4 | TGTGCCAGCAGTTCCCGCCGACAGGGGAGTAATGGCTACACCTTC | CASSSRRQGSNGYTF
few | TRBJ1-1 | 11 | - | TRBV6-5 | TGTGCCAGTGGGCAGGGTGGAGGTGCTTTCTTT | CASGQGGGAFF
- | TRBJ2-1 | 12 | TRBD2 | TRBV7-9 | TGTGCCAGCAGCGGGAGGGACAATGAGCAGTTCTTC | CASSGRDNEQFF
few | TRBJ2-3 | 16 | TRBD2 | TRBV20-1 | TGCAGTGCTAGTCCCCTAGCGGGAGGGCCGGGAGATACGCAGTATTTT | CSASPLAGGPGDTQYF
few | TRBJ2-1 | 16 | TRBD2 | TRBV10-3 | TGTGCCATCAGCCCCATGGGCGGGAGGCCTGGCGATGAGCAGTTCTTC | CAISPMGGRPGDEQFF
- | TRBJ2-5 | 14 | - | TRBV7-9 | TGTGCCAGCAGCTTTCAGGGGTTCCGGGAGACCCAGTACTTC | CASSFQGFRETQYF
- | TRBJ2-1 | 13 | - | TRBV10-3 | TGTGCCATCAGTGAGTCTTGGGGTAATGAGCAGTTCTTC | CAISESWGNEQFF
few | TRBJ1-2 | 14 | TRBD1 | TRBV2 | TGTGCCAGCAGTCGTTGGGACAGGGGGTCTGGCTACACCTTC | CASSRWDRGSGYTF
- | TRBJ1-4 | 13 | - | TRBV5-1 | TGCGCCAGCAGCCGGGATTCGGCGGAAAAACTGTTTTTT | CASSRDSAEKLFF
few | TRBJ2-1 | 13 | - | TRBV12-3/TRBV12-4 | TGTGCCAGCAGCCTGACACGGTACAATGAGCAGTTCTTC | CASSLTRYNEQFF
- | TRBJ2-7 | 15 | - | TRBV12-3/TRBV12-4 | TGTGCCAGCAGCGCCTCCGGCCAACCCTTCTACGAGCAGTACTTC | CASSASGQPFYEQYF
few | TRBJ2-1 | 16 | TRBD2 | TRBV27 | TGTGCCAGCAGTTACTTAGCGGGGAGCTCCTACAATGAGCAGTTCTTC | CASSYLAGSSYNEQFF
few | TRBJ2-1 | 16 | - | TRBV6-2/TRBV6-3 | TGTGCCAGCAGTTTATTCCGGACGGAGTCCTACAATGAGCAGTTCTTC | CASSLFRTESYNEQFF
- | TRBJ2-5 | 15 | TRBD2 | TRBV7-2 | TGTGCCAGCAGCATTATAGCGGGCCTTAAAGAGACCCAGTACTTC | CASSIIAGLKETQYF
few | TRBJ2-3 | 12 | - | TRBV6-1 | TGTGCCAGCAAATCAACAGCAGATACGCAGTATTTT | CASKSTADTQYF
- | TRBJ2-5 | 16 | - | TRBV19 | TGTGCCAGTAGTATGGCCCGAATCGGAGGGGGTGAGACCCAGTACTTC | CASSMARIGGGETQYF
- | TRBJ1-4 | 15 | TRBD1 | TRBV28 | TGTGCCAGCAGTTTACTGACAGGGCGGAGTGAAAAACTGTTTTTT | CASSLLTGRSEKLFF
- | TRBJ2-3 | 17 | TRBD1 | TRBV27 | TGTGCCAGCAGTAACTCCGAAACGACAGGGGTCAGAGATACGCAGTATTTT | CASSNSETTGVRDTQYF
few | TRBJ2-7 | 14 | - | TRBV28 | TGTGCCAGCAATCGGGCCCAGCGGCGTAACGAGCAGTACTTC | CASNRAQRRNEQYF
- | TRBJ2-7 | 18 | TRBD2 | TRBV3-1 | TGTGCCAGCAGCCAAAGAGATGGACGGGAGGGCCTGTCCTACGAGCAGTACTTC | CASSQRDGREGLSYEQYF
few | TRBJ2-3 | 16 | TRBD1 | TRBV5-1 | TGCGCCAGCAGCCATATTCGGACAGGAGGAACAGATACGCAGTATTTT | CASSHIRTGGTDTQYF
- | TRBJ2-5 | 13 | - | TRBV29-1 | TGCAGCGTTGAAGTGGTACCTCAAGAGACCCAGTACTTC | CSVEVVPQETQYF
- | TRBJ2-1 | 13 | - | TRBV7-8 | TGTGCCAGCAGCTTAGAATATGGACCAGAGCAGTTCTTC | CASSLEYGPEQFF
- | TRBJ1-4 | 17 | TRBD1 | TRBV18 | TGTGCCAGCTCACGGGCCTCAGGGGGAACCGGAGGTGAAAAACTGTTTTTT | CASSRASGGTGGEKLFF
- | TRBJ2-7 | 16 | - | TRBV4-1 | TGCGCCAGCAGCCAAGATCGGGCGGATTTTCCCTACGAGCAGTACTTC | CASSQDRADFPYEQYF
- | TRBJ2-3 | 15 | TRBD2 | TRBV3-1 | TGTGCCAGCAGCTTAAGCGGGGGCCGCAGCCATACGCAGTATTTT | CASSLSGGRSHTQYF
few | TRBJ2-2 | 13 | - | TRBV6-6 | TGTGCCACAAGTGCCGGAGGGACCGGGGAGCTGTTTTTT | CATSAGGTGELFF
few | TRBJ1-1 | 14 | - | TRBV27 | TGTGCCAGCAGTTTTCAGGGATCAAAGGGTGAAGCTTTCTTT | CASSFQGSKGEAFF
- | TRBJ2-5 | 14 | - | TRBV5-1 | TGCGCCAGCAGCCCCGACAGGCTTCAAGAGACCCAGTACTTC | CASSPDRLQETQYF
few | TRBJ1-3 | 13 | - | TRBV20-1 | TGCAGTGCTAGCCTGACCTCTGGAAACACCATATATTTT | CSASLTSGNTIYF
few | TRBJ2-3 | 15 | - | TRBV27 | TGTGCCAGCAGTATAATGGGGTCTCACACAGATACGCAGTATTTT | CASSIMGSHTDTQYF
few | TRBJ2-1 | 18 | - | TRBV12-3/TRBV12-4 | TGTGCCAGCAGTTGGGGAAGTAGCAGGTTGTTCTCCTACAATGAGCAGTTCTTC | CASSWGSSRLFSYNEQFF
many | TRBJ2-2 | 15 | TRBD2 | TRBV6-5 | TGTGCCAGCAGCTTACTAGCGACGAACACCGGGGAGCTGTTTTTT | CASSLLATNTGELFF